This TCR beta chain was sequenced for a study of blood T cell repertoires in COVID-19. Study summary: T cells, B-cell-depleted T cells, or PBMCs supplied cDNA or gDNA.

Seattle cases were enrolled at active infection and followed longitudinally. The CDR3 is made up of 14 amino acids. Unmatched junction bases numbered 6, after V lost 0 bases and J lost 8 bases. Germline lookup yields CDR1 SEHNR and CDR2 FQNEAQ (reference sequence). Per the authors' pipeline: Nucleated cell counts were estimated from reference gene primer amplification. The protocol was immunoSEQ multiplex PCR, while the TCRdb copy is restricted to in-frame clones and leaves out a portion. V, J and clone size derive from that table, while D and trimming were established from the DNA sequence. The table includes fewer than 200,000 clones, approximately 87% detected once.

Source material: peripheral blood. The chain recombines TRBV7-9 with TRBJ1-2, with 7 bases identical to TRBD1. The TCR sequence derives from a woman in her 70s with COVID-19, enrolled during active disease. For the CDR3, the DNA is TGTGCCAGCAGCTTAGCTCAGCAGGGGGGAGGCTACACCTTC. Protein: CASSLAQQGGGYTF.